The next 16 T cell receptor beta chains were all read from a single sample in a study of TIL therapy for anti-PD-1-resistant metastatic lung cancer. This was the immunoSEQ v3 assay. The protocol was immunoSEQ multiplex PCR, while the TCRdb copy is restricted to in-frame clones and leaves out a portion. This sample carries roughly 58,000 clones, about 81% of them seen once, and the ten largest clones take roughly 3%. Time point indicated: pre-treatment sample, taken before nivolumab and TIL therapy. The specimen was blood, collected at baseline. These receptors originate from a person aged 25 to 79 with non-small cell lung cancer.

The chain employs TRBV30 and TRBJ2-2; D might be TRBD1 (6 bases). CDR3 length: 13 amino acids. Germline CDR1 reads GTSNPN; CDR2 reads SVGIG (reference sequence). Trimming left V 8 bases short and J 2 bases short, with 12 bases between. The CDR3 spells CARDRSNTGELFF. The CDR3 DNA sequence: TGTGCCCGTGACAGGAGTAACACCGGGGAGCTGTTTTTT.

V and J are TRBV10-1 and TRBJ1-2; 7 bases agree with TRBD1. J lost 6 bases, V lost 5 bases, and 6 bases had no gene match. The CDR3 covers 13 residues. CDR1 WNHNN and CDR2 SYGVQD come from the germline V gene (reference sequence). CDR3 coding DNA: TGCGCCAGCAGTAGGGGACAGAATGATGGCTACACCTTC. The encoded protein is CASSRGQNDGYTF.

V and J are TRBV5-1 and TRBJ1-4, with a tentative D call TRBD1 (6 bases). The CDR3 has 15 amino acids. Trimming left V 0 bases short and J 6 bases short, with 12 bases between. Germline V gene data show CDR1 as SGHRS and CDR2 as YFSETQ. The CDR3 DNA sequence: TGCGCCAGCAGCTTGGGAGGGGGACACTATGAAAAACTGTTTTTT. Protein: CASSLGGGHYEKLFF. Looking up the rest from reference TRBV5-1 and TRBJ1-4 gives the full variable domain: KAGVTQTPRYLIKTRGQQVTLSCSPISGHRSVSWYQQTPGQGLQFLFEYFSETQRNKGNFPGRFSGRQFSNSRSEMNVSTLELGDSALYLCASSLGGGHYEKLFFGSGTQLSVL.

V and J are TRBV7-2 and TRBJ2-6, with 7 positions matching TRBD2. The CDR3 has 17 residues. V lost 1 base and J lost 2; bases outside the gene matches: 5. Germline values: CDR1 SGHTA, CDR2 FQGNSA. The CDR3 DNA reads as TGTGCCAGCAGCTTAGTGGTGGGGAGGGCTGGGGCCAACGTCCTGACTTTC. It is translated as CASSLVVGRAGANVLTF.

The chain uses TRBV7-2 and TRBJ1-1, with D possibly TRBD1 on 5 matching bases. Between the trimmed V and J ends, which lost 4 bases and 1 base, there was a span of 19 bases. This CDR3 contains 17 residues. Germline V gene lookup returns CDR1 SGHTA and CDR2 FQGNSA. CDR3 nucleotide sequence: TGTGCCAGCAGCTCCCGGGGCCTCCAGGGTCCGAACACTGAAGCTTTCTTT. This sequence encodes CASSSRGLQGPNTEAFF.

The CDR3 DNA reads as TGTGCCAGCGGACTTAAGTCTTTCAGGGTTGGGGACAATGAGCAGTTCTTC. Its protein is CASGLKSFRVGDNEQFF. The V and J genes are TRBV2 and TRBJ2-1; the D call may be TRBD1 or TRBD2 (5 bases each). Germline V gene sequence: CDR1 SNHLY, CDR2 FYNNEI. There are 17 residues in the CDR3. The V end was cut by 8 bases, the J end by 5 bases, with 25 bases between.

This clone was detected a few times. This chain links TRBV7-3 with TRBJ1-3; D may be TRBD1 (6 bases). The V end lost 2 bases, the J end lost 0 bases, and 11 bases lay between the germline ends. The germline V gene has CDR1 SGHTA and CDR2 FQGTGA. CDR3 size: 16 residues. CDR3 nucleotide sequence: TGTGCCAGCAGCTTACGGGGGGCCAGCTCTGGAAACACCATATATTTT. Translated, it gives CASSLRGASSGNTIYF.

V is TRBV6-5 and J is TRBJ2-7; TRBD2 is a possible D gene (6 bases). There are 12 residues in the CDR3. Trimming cost V 8 bases and J 4 bases, with 12 bases left between them. Germline assignment: CDR1 MNHEY and CDR2 SVGAGI. The CDR3 is CASGTEGYEQYF. CDR3 bases: TGTGCCAGCGGGACGGAGGGGTACGAGCAGTACTTC.

In DNA, the CDR3 is TGTGCCAGTAGTATAGGAGGCAGGAGCTCCTACGAGCAGTACTTC. It specifies CASSIGGRSSYEQYF. The rearrangement links TRBV19 to TRBJ2-7, with D unclear. Trimming cost V 1 base and J 0 bases, with 10 bases left between them. CDR3 length: 15 amino acids. Germline loops: CDR1 LNHDA, CDR2 SQIVND (reference sequence).

This clone has only one observation. The chain is built from TRBV9 and TRBJ1-6; the D is unclear. Trimming stripped 0 bases from V and 7 bases from J, with 11 bases between. The CDR3 length is 15 residues. The V gene's germline CDR1 is SGDLS and CDR2 YYNGEE. CDR3 coding DNA: TGTGCCAGCAGCGTAGGCCAAACTCCCAATTCACCCCTCCACTTT. This translates into CASSVGQTPNSPLHF. Using reference TRBV9 and TRBJ1-6 for the parts outside the CDR3, the full variable domain is DSGVTQTPKHLITATGQRVTLRCSPRSGDLSVYWYQQSLDQGLQFLIQYYNGEERAKGNILERFSAQQFPDLHSELNLSSLELGDSALYFCASSVGQTPNSPLHFGNGTRLTVT.

This chain links TRBV6-2 or TRBV6-3 with TRBJ2-3, with D unresolved. The CDR3 sequence is 16 residues long. Between the trimmed V and J ends, which lost 4 bases and 0 bases, there was a span of 14 bases. Germline V CDR1 and CDR2: MNHEY, SVGEGT. The CDR3 DNA reads as TGTGCCAGCAGTTCCCCCTTCGTTCGGAGCACAGATACGCAGTATTTT. This sequence encodes CASSSPFVRSTDTQYF.

This chain connects TRBV20-1 to TRBJ2-5; D tentatively fits TRBD1 or TRBD2 (6 bases each). Germline lookup yields CDR1 DFQATT and CDR2 SNEGSKA (reference sequence). The CDR3 covers 11 residues. Trimming pared 6 bases from V and 5 bases from J, leaving 10 bases between. The CDR3 sequence: CSAGGGETQYF. CDR3 DNA sequence: TGCAGTGCCGGAGGGGGTGAGACCCAGTACTTC.

V and J are TRBV5-6 and TRBJ1-1; D not resolved. The CDR3 totals 11 residues. Germline V gene data show CDR1 as SGHDT and CDR2 as YYEEEE. V was pared by 4 bases and J by 1 base, with 2 bases between. CDR3 sequence (DNA): TGTGCCAGCAGCCAGAACACTGAAGCTTTCTTT. Translation gives CASSQNTEAFF.

The rearrangement joins TRBV7-2 to TRBJ2-6; D is uncertain. The CDR3 has 15 residues. Germline CDR1 and CDR2: SGHTA and FQGNSA. V gave up 5 bases and J gave up 3 bases, with 11 bases separating them. Here the CDR3 DNA reads TGTGCCAGCAGCCTAAGTGCTGTTGGGGCCAACGTCCTGACTTTC. Translated: CASSLSAVGANVLTF.

The sample holds one count of this clone. The chain recombines TRBV6-6 with TRBJ2-3, with D unclear. V was cut by 6 bases and J by 2 bases, with 15 bases left in between. The germline CDR1 and CDR2 sequences are MNHNY and SVGAGI (reference sequence). The CDR3 covers 15 residues. The CDR3: CASRLSPINTDTQYF. The CDR3 DNA sequence: TGTGCCAGCAGACTATCCCCCATAAACACAGATACGCAGTATTTT.

The chain combines TRBV7-2 with TRBJ2-1; D remains unclear. V gave up 7 bases and J gave up 3 bases, with 16 bases separating them. Germline CDR1 is SGHTA and CDR2 is FQGNSA. This CDR3 comprises 15 residues. CDR3 bases: TGTGCCAGCATTTATGACCCAAATTTCTACAATGAGCAGTTCTTC. Its translation is CASIYDPNFYNEQFF.